This T cell receptor (beta chain) was documented in a study of blood T cells in healthy people across ages. With V trimmed by 5 bases and J by 7 bases, 10 bases remained unmatched. Germline loops: CDR1 SEHNR, CDR2 FQNEAQ (reference sequence). The CDR3 totals 15 residues. RNA extraction gave at least 5.5 micrograms of total RNA per sample. In regard to this clonotype: Likely a read error: the CDR3 ends without its conserved phenylalanine or tryptophan.

Using a J-beta primer mix together with a sample-barcoded 5' primer, a second PCR was run for roughly 6 to 11 cycles. Samples each returned at least 3 million CDR3-containing paired-end reads. TCRdb reprocessed the 5' RACE reads via MiXCR and lists one record per CDR3 protein. Here the sample spans 760,000 or so distinct CDR3 sequences, around 25% being singletons. These data are also associated with another study on T cells of mothers and their children. That publication notes: Within related and unrelated pairs, thymic selection shapes TCR recombination output in a similar way. When mothers and children were related, their normalized repertoire overlap, which was always slightly higher, did not differ significantly from that of unrelated pairs.

This chain links TRBV7-9 with TRBJ2-3; TRBD1 matches at 9 bases. The receptor's source is a boy between 5 and 17 years old in good health. Source material: blood. CDR3 coding DNA: TGTGCCAGCAGCCCGGGGGGACAGGGCCTATATACGCAGTATCTT. It codes for CASSPGGQGLYTQYL.